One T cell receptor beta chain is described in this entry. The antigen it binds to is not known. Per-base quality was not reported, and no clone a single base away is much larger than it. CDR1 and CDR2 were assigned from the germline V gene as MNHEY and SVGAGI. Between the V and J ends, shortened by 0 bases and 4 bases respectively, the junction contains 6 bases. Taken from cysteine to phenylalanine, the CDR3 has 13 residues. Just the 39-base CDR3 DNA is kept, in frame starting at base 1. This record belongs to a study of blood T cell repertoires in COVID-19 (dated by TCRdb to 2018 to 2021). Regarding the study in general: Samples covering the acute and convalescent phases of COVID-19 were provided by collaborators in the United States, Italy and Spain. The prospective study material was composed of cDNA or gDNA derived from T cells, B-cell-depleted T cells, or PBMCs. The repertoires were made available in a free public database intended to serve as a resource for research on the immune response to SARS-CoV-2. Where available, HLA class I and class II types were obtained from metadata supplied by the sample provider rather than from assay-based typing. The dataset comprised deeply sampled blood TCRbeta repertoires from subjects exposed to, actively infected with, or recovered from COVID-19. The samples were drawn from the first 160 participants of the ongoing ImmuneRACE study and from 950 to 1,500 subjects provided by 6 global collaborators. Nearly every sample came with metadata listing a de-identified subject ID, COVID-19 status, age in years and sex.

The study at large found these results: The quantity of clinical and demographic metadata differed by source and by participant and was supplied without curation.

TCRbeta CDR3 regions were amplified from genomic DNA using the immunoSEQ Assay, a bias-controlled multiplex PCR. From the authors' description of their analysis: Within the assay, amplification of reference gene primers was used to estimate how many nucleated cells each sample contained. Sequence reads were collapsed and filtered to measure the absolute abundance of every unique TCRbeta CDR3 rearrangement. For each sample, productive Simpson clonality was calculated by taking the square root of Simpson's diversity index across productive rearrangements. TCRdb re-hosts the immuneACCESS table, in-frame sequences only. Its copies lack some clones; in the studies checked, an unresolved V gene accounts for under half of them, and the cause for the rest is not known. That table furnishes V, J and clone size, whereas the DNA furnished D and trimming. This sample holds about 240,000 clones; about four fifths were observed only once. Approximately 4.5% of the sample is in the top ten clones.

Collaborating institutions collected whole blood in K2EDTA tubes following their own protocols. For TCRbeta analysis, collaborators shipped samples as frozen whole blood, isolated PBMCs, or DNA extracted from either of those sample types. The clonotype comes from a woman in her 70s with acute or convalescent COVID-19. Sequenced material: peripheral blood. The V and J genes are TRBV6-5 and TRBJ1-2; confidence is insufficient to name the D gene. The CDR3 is CASSYSAGYGYTF. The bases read TGTGCCAGCAGTTACTCGGCGGGCTATGGCTACACCTTC.